The 8 T cell receptor beta chains given below trace back to one sample, sequenced in a study of blood T cell repertoires in COVID-19. Some clones are missing from TCRdb's copy, which holds only in-frame ones; the method was immunoSEQ multiplex PCR. The profile shows 120,000 or so clones, about 80% of them singletons. The sample consisted of peripheral blood. All receptors derive from a human donor in a cohort sampled during active COVID-19.

V usage is TRBV28 and J usage is TRBJ2-2, with 14 bases identical to TRBD2. The CDR3 runs to 15 residues. With V trimmed by 7 bases and J by 6 bases, 4 bases remained unmatched. CDR1 is MDHEN and CDR2 is SYDVKM in the germline V gene. The CDR3 spells CASKTSGRAPGELFF. DNA of the CDR3: TGTGCCAGCAAGACTAGCGGGAGGGCCCCCGGGGAGCTGTTTTTT.

The chain uses TRBV7-9 and TRBJ1-6, with TRBD1 matching 9 bases. Germline trimming cut 4 bases from V and 10 bases from J; bases unmatched to any gene: 8. CDR3 length: 15 residues. Germline V gene data show CDR1 as SEHNR and CDR2 as FQNEAQ (reference sequence). This chain's CDR3 is CASSSSGTGFSPLHF. CDR3 DNA: TGTGCCAGCAGCTCCTCCGGGACAGGGTTCTCACCCCTCCACTTT.

This clone has just a few counts. The gene calls are TRBV18 and TRBJ1-6; 8 bases are a match to TRBD1. V was pared by 5 bases and J by 16 bases, with 13 bases of the junction left unmatched. Germline V gene sequence: CDR1 KGHSH, CDR2 LQKENI. The CDR3 sequence is 14 residues long. The chain's CDR3 is CASSLGQGEPPLHF. CDR3 nucleotide sequence: TGTGCCAGCTCATTAGGACAGGGCGAGCCTCCTCTCCACTTT.

This sequence joins TRBV4-2 and TRBJ2-1; 10 nucleotides agree with TRBD1. J lost 0 bases, V lost 4 bases, and 9 bases had no gene match. CDR3 length: 18 amino acids. CDR1 and CDR2 (germline): LGHNA, YNFKEQ. CDR3 nucleotide sequence: TGTGCCAGCAGCCCCTCGGACAGGGGGGTTAACTCCTACAATGAGCAGTTCTTC. Its protein product is CASSPSDRGVNSYNEQFF.

The V gene is TRBV27, the J gene TRBJ1-4; D is possibly TRBD1 (6 bases). Between the trimmed V and J ends, which lost 2 bases and 2 bases, there was a span of 12 bases. The germline V gene has CDR1 MNHEY and CDR2 SMNVEV (reference sequence). The CDR3 consists of 16 residues. CDR3 residues: CASSLRGGFTNEKLFF. DNA for the CDR3: TGTGCCAGCAGTTTAAGAGGGGGTTTTACTAATGAAAAACTGTTTTTT.

V and J are TRBV28 and TRBJ2-6; TRBD1 agrees at 10 bases. Germline V gene sequence: CDR1 MDHEN, CDR2 SYDVKM. V was clipped by 2 bases and J by 4 bases; unmatched bases: 2. This CDR3 comprises 16 residues. Written as DNA, the CDR3 is TGTGCCAGCAGTTTAGGGACAGGGGTCGGGGCCAACGTCCTGACTTTC. Protein product: CASSLGTGVGANVLTF.

V and J are TRBV9 and TRBJ1-5, with 7 bases aligning to TRBD1. J was trimmed by 5 bases and V by 4 bases; bases with no gene match: 9. In germline, CDR1 is SGDLS, CDR2 YYNGEE. The CDR3 covers 15 residues. CDR3 in DNA: TGTGCCAGCAGCCCCAGGGACAGTCTTTATCAGCCCCAGCATTTT. This translates into CASSPRDSLYQPQHF.

There are a few counts of this clone. The chain joins TRBV4-1 to TRBJ1-4; D is possibly TRBD1 (6 bases). Trimming took 3 bases from V and 7 from J, leaving 18 bases between them. The germline gives CDR1 MGHRA, CDR2 YSYEKL. This CDR3 contains 16 residues. The CDR3 DNA is TGCGCCAGCAGCCAGTCCGGGACACTAGGCGGTGAAAAACTGTTTTTT. Its protein is CASSQSGTLGGEKLFF.